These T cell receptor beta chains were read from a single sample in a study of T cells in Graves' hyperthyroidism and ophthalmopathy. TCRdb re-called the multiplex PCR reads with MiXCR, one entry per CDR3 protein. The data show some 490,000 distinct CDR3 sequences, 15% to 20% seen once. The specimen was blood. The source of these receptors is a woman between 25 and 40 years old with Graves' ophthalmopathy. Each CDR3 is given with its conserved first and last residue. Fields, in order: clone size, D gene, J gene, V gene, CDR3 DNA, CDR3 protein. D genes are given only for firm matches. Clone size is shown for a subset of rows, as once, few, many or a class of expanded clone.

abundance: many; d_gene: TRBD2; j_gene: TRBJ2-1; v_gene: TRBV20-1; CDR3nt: TGCAGTGCTAGATCCGGACTAGCGGGAGACTACAATGAGCAGTTCTTC; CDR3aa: CSARSGLAGDYNEQFF
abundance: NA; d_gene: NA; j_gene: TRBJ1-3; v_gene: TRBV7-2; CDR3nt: TGTGCCAGCAGCTTAGAACCCGGGGCTCTCTCTGGAAACACCATATATTTT; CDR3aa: CASSLEPGALSGNTIYF
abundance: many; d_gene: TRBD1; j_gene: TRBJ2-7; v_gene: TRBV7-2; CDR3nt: TGTGCCAGCAGCTTAGGGACAGGGCGATCAGAACTCTACGAGCAGTACTTC; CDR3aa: CASSLGTGRSELYEQYF
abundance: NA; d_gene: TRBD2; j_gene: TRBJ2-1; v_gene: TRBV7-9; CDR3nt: TGTGCCAGCAGACGGATGGCCCTAGCGGGGGGTAGCTCCTACAATGAGCAGTTCTTC; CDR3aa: CASRRMALAGGSSYNEQFF
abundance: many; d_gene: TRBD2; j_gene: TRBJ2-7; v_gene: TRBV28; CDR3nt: TGTGCCAGCCAAAAGGGCGGGAGGCAATACGAGCAGTACTTC; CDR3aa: CASQKGGRQYEQYF
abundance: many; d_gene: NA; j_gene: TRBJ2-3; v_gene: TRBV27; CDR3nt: TGTGCCAGCAGTTTATATCTGGGGGAGACATTTCATGATACGCAGTATTTT; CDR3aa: CASSLYLGETFHDTQYF
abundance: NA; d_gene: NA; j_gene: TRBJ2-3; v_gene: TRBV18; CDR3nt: TGTGCCAGCTCACTAAACCCCTCCCGCACAGATACGCAGTATTTT; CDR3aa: CASSLNPSRTDTQYF
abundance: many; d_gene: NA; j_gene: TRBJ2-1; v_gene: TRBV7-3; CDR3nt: TGTGCCAGCAGCTTTACGGGGCTGGAGAATGAGCAGTTCTTC; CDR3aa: CASSFTGLENEQFF
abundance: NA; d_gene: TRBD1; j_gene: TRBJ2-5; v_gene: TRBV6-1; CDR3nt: TGTGCCAGCAGGCCCGGGACAGGGTTAGCGACCCAGTACTTC; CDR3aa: CASRPGTGLATQYF
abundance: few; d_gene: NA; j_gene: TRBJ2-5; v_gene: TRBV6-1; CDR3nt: TGTGCCAGCAGTCCGGGAGAGCCACAAGAGACCCAGTACTTC; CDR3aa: CASSPGEPQETQYF
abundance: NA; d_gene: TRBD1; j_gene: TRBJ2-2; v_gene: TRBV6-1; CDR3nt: TGTGCCAGCAGCTCCGACACTCCCCTCCCGGGACAGGGGATTTATACCGGGGAGCTGTTTTTT; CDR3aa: CASSSDTPLPGQGIYTGELFF
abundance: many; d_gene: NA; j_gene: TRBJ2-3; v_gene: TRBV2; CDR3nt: TGTGCCACCGGGACCCGGACTAGCACAGATACGCAGTATTTT; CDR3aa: CATGTRTSTDTQYF
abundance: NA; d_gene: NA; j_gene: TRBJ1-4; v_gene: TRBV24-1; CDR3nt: TGTGCCACCAGAGGGGGAACTAATGAAAAACTGTTTTTT; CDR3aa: CATRGGTNEKLFF
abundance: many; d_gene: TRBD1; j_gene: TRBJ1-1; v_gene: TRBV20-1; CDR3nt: TGCAGTGCTAATCCGACAGGGACGGGCACTGAAGCTTTCTTT; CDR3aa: CSANPTGTGTEAFF
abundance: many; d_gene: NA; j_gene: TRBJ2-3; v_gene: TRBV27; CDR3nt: TGTGCCAGCAGTTTATCGGGGGCTAGATGGGGGCTTGGGGGACATCTCACAGATACGCAGTATTTT; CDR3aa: CASSLSGARWGLGGHLTDTQYF
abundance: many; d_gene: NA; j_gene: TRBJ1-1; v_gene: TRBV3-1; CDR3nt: TGTGCCAGCAGCCGTAACCGGGACGAAGCTTTCTTT; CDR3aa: CASSRNRDEAFF
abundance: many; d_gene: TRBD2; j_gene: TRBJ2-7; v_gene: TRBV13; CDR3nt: TGTGCCAGCAGCTCCCAGGGGACTAGCGATTACGAGCAGTACTTC; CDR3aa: CASSSQGTSDYEQYF
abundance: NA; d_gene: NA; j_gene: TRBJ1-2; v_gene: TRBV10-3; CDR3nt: TGTGCCATCAGTGACCGAGAAGCTAACTATGGCTACACCTTC; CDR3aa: CAISDREANYGYTF
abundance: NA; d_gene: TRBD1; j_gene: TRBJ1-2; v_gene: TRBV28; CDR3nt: TGTGCCAGCAGGACAGGGGGTACGGGCTACACCTTC; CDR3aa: CASRTGGTGYTF
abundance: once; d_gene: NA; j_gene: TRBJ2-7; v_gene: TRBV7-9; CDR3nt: TGTGCCAGCAGCTTCGACAGGGAGGACTCCGAGCAGTACTTC; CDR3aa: CASSFDREDSEQYF
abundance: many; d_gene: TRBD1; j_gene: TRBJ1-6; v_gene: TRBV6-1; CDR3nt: TGTGCCAGCATCATCGGGACAGGAAACTCCTATAATTCACCCCTCCACTTT; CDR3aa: CASIIGTGNSYNSPLHF
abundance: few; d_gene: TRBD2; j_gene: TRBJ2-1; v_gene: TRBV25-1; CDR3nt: TGTGCCAGCAGTGCCGGGACTAGCGCGGGCGATGTGAGCAATGAGCAGTTCTTC; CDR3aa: CASSAGTSAGDVSNEQFF
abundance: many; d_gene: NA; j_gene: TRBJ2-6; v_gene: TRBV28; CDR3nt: TGTGCCAGCAGTTTTCACGGCTCTGGGGCCAACGTCCTGACTTTC; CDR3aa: CASSFHGSGANVLTF
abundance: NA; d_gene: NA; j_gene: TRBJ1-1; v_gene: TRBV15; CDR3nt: TGTGCCACCAGCAGAGATCGAGCTGAAGCTTTCTTT; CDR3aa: CATSRDRAEAFF
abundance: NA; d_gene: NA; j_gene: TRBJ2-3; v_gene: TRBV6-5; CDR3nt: TGTGCCAGCAGTTACGGGAGGGGGACGCAGTATTTT; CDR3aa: CASSYGRGTQYF
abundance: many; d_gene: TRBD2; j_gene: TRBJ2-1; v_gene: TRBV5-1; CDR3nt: TGCGCCAGCAGCTTGGTCGGGGGAGGGACCTACAATGAGCAGTTCTTC; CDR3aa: CASSLVGGGTYNEQFF
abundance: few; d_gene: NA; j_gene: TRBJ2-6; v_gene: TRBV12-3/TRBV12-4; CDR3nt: TGTGCCAGCAGCACCGGGACATACAAAACTGGGGCCAACGTCCTGACTTTC; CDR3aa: CASSTGTYKTGANVLTF
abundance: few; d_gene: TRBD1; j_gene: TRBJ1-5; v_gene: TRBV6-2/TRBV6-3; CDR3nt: TGTGCCAGCAGTACAGGGGGTCCGAATCAGCCCCAGCATTTT; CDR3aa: CASSTGGPNQPQHF
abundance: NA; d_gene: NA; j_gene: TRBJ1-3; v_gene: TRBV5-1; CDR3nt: TGCGCCAGCAGCCCCGGGACGTCGGGCTGGGGAAACACCATATATTTT; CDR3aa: CASSPGTSGWGNTIYF
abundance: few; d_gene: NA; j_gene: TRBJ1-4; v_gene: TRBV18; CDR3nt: TGTGCCAGCTCACCACCGCGGGAGAGTGGAGGAAAACTGTTTTTT; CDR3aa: CASSPPRESGGKLFF
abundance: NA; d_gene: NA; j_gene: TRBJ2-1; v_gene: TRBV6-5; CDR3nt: TGTGCCAGCAGTTACTCAGAACCGGGGCGCTACAATGAGCAGTTCTTC; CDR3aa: CASSYSEPGRYNEQFF
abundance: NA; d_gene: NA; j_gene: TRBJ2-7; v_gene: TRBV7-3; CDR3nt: TGTGCCAGCAGCTTAATGGTTCCAGGGAGGACTCTCTACGAGCAGTACTTC; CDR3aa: CASSLMVPGRTLYEQYF
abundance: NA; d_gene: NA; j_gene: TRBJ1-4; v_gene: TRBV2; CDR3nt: TGTGCCAGCAGTAGATCCCGGACTGACAGGAAACTGTTTTTT; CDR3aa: CASSRSRTDRKLFF
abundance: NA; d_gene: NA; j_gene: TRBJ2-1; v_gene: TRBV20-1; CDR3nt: TGCAGTGCTAGAGATCTGCTAAGGGACCGATACTACAATGAGCAGTTCTTC; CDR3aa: CSARDLLRDRYYNEQFF
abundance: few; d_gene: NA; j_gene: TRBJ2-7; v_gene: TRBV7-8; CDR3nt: TGTGCCAGCAGCTCTGTGTTTTCGGACGAGCAGTACTTC; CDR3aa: CASSSVFSDEQYF
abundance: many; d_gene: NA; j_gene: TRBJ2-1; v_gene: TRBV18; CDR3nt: TGTGCCAGCTCACCACGAGTTCAGGTTGGGAATGAGCAGTTCTTC; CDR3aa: CASSPRVQVGNEQFF